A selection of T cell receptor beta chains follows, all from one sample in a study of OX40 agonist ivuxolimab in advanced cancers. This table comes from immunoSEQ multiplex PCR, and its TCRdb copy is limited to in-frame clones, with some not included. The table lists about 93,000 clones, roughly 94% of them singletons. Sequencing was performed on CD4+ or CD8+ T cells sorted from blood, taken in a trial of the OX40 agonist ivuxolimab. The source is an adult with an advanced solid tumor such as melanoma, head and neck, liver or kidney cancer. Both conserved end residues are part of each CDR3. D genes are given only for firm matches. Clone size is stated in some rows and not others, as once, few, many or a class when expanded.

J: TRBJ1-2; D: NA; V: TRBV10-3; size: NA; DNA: TGTGCCATTTCCTCGGGAGAGGACTATGGCTACACCTTC; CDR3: CAISSGEDYGYTF
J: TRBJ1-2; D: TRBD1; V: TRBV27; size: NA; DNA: TGTGCCAGCAGTATGACCGGGACAGGTTCTCTCCCGGGTGGCTACACCTTC; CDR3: CASSMTGTGSLPGGYTF
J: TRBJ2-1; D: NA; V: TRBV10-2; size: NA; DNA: TGCGCCAGCGCTTTGCCCCTAAAGGACAATGAGCAGTTCTTC; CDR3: CASALPLKDNEQFF
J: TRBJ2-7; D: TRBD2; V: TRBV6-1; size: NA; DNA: TGTGCCAGCAGTTTAGCGGGAGAAAGCTACGAGCAGTACTTC; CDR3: CASSLAGESYEQYF
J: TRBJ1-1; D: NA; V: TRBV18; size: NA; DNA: TGTGCCAGCTCACCCGGGTGGGGGAACACTGAAGCTTTCTTT; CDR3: CASSPGWGNTEAFF
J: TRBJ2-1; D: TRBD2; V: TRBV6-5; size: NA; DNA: TGTGCCAGCAGACTTAGCGGGAGTATCCATGAGCAGTTCTTC; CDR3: CASRLSGSIHEQFF
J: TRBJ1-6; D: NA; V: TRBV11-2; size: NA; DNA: TGTGCCAGCAGCTCGGGACGGGCTAGATCACCCCTCCACTTT; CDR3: CASSSGRARSPLHF
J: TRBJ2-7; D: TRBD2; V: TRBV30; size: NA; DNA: TGTGCCTGGAGCTGGCGGGGGGACTCCTACGAGCAGTACTTC; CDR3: CAWSWRGDSYEQYF
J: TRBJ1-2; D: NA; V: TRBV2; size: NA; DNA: TGTGCCAGCACAACGGGGGGACCATATGGCTACACCTTC; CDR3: CASTTGGPYGYTF
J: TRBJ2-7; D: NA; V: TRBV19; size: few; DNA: TGTGCCAGTAGTTGGGGCTACGAGCAGTACTTC; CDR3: CASSWGYEQYF
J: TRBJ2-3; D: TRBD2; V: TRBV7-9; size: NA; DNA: TGTGCCAGCAGCTTACCCGTCCTTAGCGGGAGGGTGGCAGATACGCAGTATTTT; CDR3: CASSLPVLSGRVADTQYF
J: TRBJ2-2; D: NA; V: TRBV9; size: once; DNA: TGTGCCAGCAGCGCCCCCGTGAACACCGGGGAGCTGTTTTTT; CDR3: CASSAPVNTGELFF
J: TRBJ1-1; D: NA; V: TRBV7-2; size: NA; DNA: TGTGCCAGCAGCTTATGGGAGAACACTGAAGCTTTCTTT; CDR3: CASSLWENTEAFF
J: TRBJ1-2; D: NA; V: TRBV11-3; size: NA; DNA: TGTGCCAGCAGCTTAGGAGATGAGAGGAAGGATGGCTACACCTTC; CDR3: CASSLGDERKDGYTF
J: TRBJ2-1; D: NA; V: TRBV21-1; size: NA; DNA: TGTGCCAGCAGACAGCTTCACAGGGGATACAATGAGCAGTTCTTC; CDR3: CASRQLHRGYNEQFF
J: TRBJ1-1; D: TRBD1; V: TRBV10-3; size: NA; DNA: TGTGCCATCAGTGAGTCAGCAGGGGGCTGGACTGAAGCTTTCTTT; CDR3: CAISESAGGWTEAFF
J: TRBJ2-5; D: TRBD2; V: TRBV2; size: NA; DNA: TGTGCCAGCAAGCGGGAGGGCCCGGAGACCCAGTACTTC; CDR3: CASKREGPETQYF